This TCR beta chain was captured by sequencing in a study of human T cells and chemical hapten exposure. Study as a whole: Alopecia areata, totalis or universalis affected patients, mainly female. Broader study findings: Clustering by CDR3 similarity yielded significantly more large clusters from expanded TCRs than controls.

A note on this clonotype: The target antigen is unknown.

The V end lost 4 bases, the J end lost 5 bases, and 17 bases lay between the germline ends. The CDR3 totals 16 residues. Original processing notes: Samples held a median of 95,638 TCRs, range 23,224–690,600. A single record per CDR3 protein comes from TCRdb applying MiXCR to the RACE reads. TCRdb's processing, not the authors' own work, is the source of the V and J calls. The sample holds around 250,000 distinct CDR3 sequences, about 9% seen once. Time point here: pre-sensitization, week 0. Treatment defined: therapeutic diphenylcyclopropenone sensitization with weekly scalp DPC. The sequencing used whole blood, collected in connection with sensitization to the hapten diphenylcyclopropenone (DPC). The sequence came from a woman aged 40 to 50 with alopecia areata. Some clones in this sample may be carry-over from other donors' samples. The chain uses TRBV12-3 or TRBV12-4 and TRBJ2-2; D may be TRBD1 (5 bases). The DNA for the CDR3 is TGTGCCAGCAGTTCCCCAGGCGGACATGAGACCGGGGAGCTGTTTTTT. Translated: CASSSPGGHETGELFF.